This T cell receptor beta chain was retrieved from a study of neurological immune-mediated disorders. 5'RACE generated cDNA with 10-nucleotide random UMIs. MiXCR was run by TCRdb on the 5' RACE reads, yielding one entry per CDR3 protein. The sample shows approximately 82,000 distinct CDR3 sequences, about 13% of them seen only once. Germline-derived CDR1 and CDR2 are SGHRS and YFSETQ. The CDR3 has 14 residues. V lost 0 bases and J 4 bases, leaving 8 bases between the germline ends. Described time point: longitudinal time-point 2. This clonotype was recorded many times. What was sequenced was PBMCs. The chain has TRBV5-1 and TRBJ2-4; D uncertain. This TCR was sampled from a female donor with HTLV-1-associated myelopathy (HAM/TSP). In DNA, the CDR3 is TGCGCCAGCAGCTTGGACCAGGCTAAAAACATTCAGTACTTC. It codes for CASSLDQAKNIQYF. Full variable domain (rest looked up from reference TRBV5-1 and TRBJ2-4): KAGVTQTPRYLIKTRGQQVTLSCSPISGHRSVSWYQQTPGQGLQFLFEYFSETQRNKGNFPGRFSGRQFSNSRSEMNVSTLELGDSALYLCASSLDQAKNIQYFGAGTRLSVL.